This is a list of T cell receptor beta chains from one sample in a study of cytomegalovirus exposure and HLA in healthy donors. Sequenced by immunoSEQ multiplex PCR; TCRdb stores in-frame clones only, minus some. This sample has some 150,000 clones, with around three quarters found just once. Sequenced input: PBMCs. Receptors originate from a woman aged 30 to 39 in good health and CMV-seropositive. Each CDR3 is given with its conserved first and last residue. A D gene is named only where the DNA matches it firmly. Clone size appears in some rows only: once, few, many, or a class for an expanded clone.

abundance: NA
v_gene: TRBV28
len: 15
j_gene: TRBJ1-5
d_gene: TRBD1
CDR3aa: CASSFRTGLGQPQHF

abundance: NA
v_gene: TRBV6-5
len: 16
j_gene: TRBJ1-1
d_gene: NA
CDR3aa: CASSYSGGIGGTEAFF

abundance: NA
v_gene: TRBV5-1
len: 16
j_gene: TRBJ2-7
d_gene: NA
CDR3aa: CASSFTLAVSGNEQYF

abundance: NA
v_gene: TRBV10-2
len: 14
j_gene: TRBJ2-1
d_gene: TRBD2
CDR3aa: CASSRPGTSYEQFF

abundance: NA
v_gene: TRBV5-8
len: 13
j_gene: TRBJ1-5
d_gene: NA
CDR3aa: CASSLLRGQPQHF

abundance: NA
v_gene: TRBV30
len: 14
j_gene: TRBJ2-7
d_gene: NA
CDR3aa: CAWSVGQGGWEQYF

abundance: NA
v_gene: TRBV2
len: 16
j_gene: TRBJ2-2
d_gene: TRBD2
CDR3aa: CASTQGLAGHTGELFF

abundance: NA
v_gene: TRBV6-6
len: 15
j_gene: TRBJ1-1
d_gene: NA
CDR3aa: CASSSPAGRRTEAFF

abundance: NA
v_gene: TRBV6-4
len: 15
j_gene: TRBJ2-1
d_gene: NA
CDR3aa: CASSDSTQPYNEQFF

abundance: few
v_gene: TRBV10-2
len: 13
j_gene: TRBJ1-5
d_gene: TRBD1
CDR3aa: CASSRDRVEPQHF

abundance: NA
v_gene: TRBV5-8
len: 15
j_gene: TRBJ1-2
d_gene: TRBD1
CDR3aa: CASSYDREKTDGYTF

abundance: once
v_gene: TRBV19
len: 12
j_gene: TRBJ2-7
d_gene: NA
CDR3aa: CASTNLRNEQYF

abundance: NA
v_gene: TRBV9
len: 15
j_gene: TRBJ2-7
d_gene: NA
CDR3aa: CASGSGRHLTYEQYF

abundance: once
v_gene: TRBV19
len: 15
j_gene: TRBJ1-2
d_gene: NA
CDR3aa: CASSPYPYNRDGYTF

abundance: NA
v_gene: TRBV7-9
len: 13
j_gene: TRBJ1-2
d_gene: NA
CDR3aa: CASSAAGNYGYTF

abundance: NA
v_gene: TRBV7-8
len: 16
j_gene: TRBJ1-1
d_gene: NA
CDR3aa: CASSIPLAGGVTEAFF

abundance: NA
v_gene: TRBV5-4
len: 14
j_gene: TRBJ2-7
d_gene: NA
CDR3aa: CASSWRDSAYEQYF

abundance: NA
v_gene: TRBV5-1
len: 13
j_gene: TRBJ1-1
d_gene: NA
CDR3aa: CASSLQAYAEAFF

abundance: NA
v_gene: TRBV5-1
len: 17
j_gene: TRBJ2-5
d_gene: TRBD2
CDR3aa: CASSLGASGGRSETQYF

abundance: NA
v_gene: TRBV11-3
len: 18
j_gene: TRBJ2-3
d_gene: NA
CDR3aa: CASSLDSTGGHGEETQYF

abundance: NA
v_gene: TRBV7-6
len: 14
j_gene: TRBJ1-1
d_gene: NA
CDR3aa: CASSLGSGNTEAFF

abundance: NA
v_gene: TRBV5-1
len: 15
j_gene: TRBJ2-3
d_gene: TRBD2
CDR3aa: CASSLPSGGTDTQYF

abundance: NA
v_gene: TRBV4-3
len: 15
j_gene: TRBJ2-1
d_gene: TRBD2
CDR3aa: CASSQEIGTSGGRFF

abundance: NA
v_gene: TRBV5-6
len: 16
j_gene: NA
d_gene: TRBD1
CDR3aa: CASSLVSDRGTHEQYF

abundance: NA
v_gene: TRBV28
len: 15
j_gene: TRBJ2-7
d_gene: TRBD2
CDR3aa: CASNTLAGHLYEQYF

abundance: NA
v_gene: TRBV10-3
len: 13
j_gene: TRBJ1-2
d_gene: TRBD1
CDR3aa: CAISAQGAQGYTF

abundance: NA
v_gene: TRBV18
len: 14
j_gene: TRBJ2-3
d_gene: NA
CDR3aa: CASSRTGTTDTQYF

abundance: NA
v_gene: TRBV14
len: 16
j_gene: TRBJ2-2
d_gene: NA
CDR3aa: CASSQQRLANTGELFF